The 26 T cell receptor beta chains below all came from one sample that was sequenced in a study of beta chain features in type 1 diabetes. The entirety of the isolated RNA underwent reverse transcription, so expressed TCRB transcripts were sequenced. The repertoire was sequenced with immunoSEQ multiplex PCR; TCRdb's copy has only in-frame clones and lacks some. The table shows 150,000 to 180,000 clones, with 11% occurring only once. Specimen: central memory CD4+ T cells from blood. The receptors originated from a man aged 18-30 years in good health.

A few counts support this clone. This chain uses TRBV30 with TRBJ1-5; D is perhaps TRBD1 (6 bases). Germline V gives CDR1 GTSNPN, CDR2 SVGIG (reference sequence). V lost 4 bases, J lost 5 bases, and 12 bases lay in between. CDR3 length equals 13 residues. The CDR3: CAWNKQGDQPQHF. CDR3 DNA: TGTGCCTGGAATAAACAGGGAGATCAGCCCCAGCATTTT.

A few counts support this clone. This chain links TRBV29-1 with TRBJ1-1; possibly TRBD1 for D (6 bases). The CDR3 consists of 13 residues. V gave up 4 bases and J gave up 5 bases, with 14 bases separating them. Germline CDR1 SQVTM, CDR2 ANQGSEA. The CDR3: CSVGKGGRTEAFF. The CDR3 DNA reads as TGCAGCGTTGGGAAAGGGGGGAGGACTGAAGCTTTCTTT.

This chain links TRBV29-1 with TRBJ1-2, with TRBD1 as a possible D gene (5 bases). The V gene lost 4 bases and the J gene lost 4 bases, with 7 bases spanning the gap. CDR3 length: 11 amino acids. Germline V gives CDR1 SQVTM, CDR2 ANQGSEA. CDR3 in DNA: TGCAGCGTTGGGACAATCTATGGCTACACCTTC. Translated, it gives CSVGTIYGYTF.

This CDR3 is CASVSGYDGYTF. CDR3 nucleotide sequence: TGTGCCAGCGTCTCCGGTTATGATGGCTACACCTTC. The chain has TRBV2 and TRBJ1-2, with no clear D. Germline CDR1 reads SNHLY; CDR2 reads FYNNEI. The CDR3 length is 12 residues. V gave up 8 bases and J gave up 6 bases, with 13 bases separating them.

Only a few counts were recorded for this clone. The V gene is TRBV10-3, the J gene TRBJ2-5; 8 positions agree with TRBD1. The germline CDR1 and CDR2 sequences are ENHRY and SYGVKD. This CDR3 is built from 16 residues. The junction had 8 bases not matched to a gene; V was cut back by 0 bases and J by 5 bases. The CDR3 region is CAISESSRGRDETQYF. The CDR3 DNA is TGTGCCATCAGTGAGTCGAGCAGGGGGCGCGATGAGACCCAGTACTTC.

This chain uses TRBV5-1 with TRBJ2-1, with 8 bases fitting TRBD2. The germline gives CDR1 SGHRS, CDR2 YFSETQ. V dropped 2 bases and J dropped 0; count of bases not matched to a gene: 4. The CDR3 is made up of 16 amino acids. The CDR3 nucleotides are TGCGCCAGCAGCTTACGGGGGACTAGCTCCTACAATGAGCAGTTCTTC. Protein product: CASSLRGTSSYNEQFF. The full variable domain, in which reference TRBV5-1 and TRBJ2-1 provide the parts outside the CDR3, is KAGVTQTPRYLIKTRGQQVTLSCSPISGHRSVSWYQQTPGQGLQFLFEYFSETQRNKGNFPGRFSGRQFSNSRSEMNVSTLELGDSALYLCASSLRGTSSYNEQFFGPGTRLTVL.

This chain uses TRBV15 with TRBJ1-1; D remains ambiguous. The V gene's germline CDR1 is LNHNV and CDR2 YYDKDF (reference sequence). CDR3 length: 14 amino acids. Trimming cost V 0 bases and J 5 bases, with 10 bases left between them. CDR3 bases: TGTGCCACCAGCAGAGATCTTGTGCGGACTGAAGCTTTCTTT. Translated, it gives CATSRDLVRTEAFF.

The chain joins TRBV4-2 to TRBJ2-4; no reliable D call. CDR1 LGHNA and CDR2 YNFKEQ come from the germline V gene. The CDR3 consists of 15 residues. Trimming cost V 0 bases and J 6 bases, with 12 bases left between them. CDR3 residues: CASSQDVWAINIQYF. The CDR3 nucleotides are TGTGCCAGCAGCCAAGACGTCTGGGCGATAAACATTCAGTACTTC.

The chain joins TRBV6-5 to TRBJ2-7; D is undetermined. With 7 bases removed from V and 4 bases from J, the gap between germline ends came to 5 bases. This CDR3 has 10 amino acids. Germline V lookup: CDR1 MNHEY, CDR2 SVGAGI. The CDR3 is CASTSYEQYF. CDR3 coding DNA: TGTGCCAGCACCTCTTACGAGCAGTACTTC.

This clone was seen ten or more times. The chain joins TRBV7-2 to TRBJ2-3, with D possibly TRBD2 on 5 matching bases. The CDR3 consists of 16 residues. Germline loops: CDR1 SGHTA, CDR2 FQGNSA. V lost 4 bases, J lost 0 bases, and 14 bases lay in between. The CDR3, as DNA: TGTGCCAGCAGCTCGCGACGGGAACCTAGCACAGATACGCAGTATTTT. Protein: CASSSRREPSTDTQYF.

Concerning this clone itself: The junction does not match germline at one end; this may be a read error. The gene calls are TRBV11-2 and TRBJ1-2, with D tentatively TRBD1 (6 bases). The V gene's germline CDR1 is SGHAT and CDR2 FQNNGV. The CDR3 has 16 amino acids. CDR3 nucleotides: TGTGACAGCAGCTCGGGCGAGGACAGTCATAACTATGGCTACACCTTC. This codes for CDSSSGEDSHNYGYTF. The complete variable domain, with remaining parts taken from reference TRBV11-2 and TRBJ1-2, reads EAGVAQSPRYKIIEKRQSVAFWCNPISGHATLYWYQQILGQGPKLLIQFQNNGVVDDSQLPKDRFSAERLKGVDSTLKIQPAKLEDSAVYLCDSSSGEDSHNYGYTFGSGTRLTVV.

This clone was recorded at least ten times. CDR3 bases: TGTGCCAGCAGCTCCTCAACCCGTGGCTACACCTTC. Its translation is CASSSSTRGYTF. This chain connects TRBV7-8 to TRBJ1-2; no clear D gene. Germline CDR1 reads SGHVS; CDR2 reads FQNEAQ. Deletions cut 4 bases from V and 7 bases from J, with 10 bases between. The CDR3 totals 12 residues. Filled out from reference TRBV7-8 and TRBJ1-2, the complete variable domain reads GAGVSQSPRYKVAKRGQDVALRCDPISGHVSLFWYQQALGQGPEFLTYFQNEAQLDKSGLPSDRFFAERPEGSVSTLKIQRTQQEDSAVYLCASSSSTRGYTFGSGTRLTVV.

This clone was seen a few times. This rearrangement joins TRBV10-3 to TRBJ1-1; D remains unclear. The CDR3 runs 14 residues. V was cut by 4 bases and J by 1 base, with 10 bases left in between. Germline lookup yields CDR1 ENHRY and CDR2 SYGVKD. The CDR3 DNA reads TGTGCCATCAGTGCCCGGACGGGGAACACTGAAGCTTTCTTT. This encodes CAISARTGNTEAFF.

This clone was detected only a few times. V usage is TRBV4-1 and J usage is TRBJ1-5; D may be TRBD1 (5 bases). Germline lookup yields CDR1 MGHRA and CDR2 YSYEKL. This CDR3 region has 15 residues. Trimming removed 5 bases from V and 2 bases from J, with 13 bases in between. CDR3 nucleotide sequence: TGCGCCAGCAGCGTCGGACTCAGGGGCAATCAGCCCCAGCATTTT. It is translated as CASSVGLRGNQPQHF.

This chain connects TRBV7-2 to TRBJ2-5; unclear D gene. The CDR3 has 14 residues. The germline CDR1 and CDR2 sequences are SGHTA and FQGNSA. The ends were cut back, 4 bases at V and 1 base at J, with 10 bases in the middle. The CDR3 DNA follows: TGTGCCAGCAGCTCATCCCGGGCCCAAGAGACCCAGTACTTC. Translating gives CASSSSRAQETQYF.

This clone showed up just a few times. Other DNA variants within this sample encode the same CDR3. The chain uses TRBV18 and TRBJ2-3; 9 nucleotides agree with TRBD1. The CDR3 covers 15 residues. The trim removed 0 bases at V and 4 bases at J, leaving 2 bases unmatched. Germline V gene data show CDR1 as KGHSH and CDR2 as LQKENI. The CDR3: CASSPPGQGSDTQYF. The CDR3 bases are TGTGCCAGCTCACCACCGGGACAGGGCTCAGATACGCAGTATTTT. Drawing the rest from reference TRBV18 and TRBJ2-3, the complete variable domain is NAGVMQNPRHLVRRRGQEARLRCSPMKGHSHVYWYRQLPEEGLKFMVYLQKENIIDESGMPKERFSAEFPKEGPSILRIQQVVRGDSAAYFCASSPPGQGSDTQYFGPGTRLTVL.

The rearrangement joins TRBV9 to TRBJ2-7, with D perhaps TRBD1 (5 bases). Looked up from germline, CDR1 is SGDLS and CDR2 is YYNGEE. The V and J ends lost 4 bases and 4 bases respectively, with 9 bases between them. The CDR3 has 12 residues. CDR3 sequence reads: CASSSTEYEQYF. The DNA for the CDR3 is TGTGCCAGCAGCTCGACAGAGTACGAGCAGTACTTC.

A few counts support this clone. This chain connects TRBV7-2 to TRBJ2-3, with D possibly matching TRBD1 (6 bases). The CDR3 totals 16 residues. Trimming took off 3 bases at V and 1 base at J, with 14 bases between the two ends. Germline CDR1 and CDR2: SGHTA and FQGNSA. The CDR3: CASSFWVTGGTDTQYF. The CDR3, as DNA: TGTGCCAGCAGCTTCTGGGTGACAGGAGGCACAGATACGCAGTATTTT. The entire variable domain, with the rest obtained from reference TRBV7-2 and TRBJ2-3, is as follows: GAGVSQSPSNKVTEKGKDVELRCDPISGHTALYWYRQSLGQGLEFLIYFQGNSAPDKSGLPSDRFSAERTGGSVSTLTIQRTQQEDSAVYLCASSFWVTGGTDTQYFGPGTRLTVL.

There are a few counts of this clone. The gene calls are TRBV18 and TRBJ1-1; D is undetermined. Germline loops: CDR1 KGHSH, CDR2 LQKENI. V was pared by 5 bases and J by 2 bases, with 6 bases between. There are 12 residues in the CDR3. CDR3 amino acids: CASSLINTEAFF. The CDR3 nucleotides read TGTGCCAGCTCATTAATAAACACTGAAGCTTTCTTT.

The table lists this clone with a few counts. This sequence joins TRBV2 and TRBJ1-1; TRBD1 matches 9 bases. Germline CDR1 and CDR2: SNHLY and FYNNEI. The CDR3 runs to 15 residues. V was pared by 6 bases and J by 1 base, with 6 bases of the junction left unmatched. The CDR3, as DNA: TGTGCCAGCAGCGCTACGGGACAGGGGAACACTGAAGCTTTCTTT. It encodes CASSATGQGNTEAFF.

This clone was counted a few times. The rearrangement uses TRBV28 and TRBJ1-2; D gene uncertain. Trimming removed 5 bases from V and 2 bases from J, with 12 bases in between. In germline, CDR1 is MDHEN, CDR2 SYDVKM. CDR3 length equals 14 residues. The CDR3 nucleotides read TGTGCCAGCAGTGAATACCGGGGAAACTATGGCTACACCTTC. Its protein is CASSEYRGNYGYTF.

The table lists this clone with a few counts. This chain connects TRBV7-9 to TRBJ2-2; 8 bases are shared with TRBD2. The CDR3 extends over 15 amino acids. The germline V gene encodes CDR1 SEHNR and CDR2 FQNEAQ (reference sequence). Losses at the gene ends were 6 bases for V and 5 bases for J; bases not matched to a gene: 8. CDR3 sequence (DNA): TGTGCCAGCAGGCTCGGGACTAGAGGAACCGGGGAGCTGTTTTTT. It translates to CASRLGTRGTGELFF.

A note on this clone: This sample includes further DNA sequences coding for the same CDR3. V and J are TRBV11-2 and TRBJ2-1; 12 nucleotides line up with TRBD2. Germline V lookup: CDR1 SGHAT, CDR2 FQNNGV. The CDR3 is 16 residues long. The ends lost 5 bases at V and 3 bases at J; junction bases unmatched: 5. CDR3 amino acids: CASSPRLAGVYNEQFF. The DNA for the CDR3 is TGTGCCAGCAGCCCCAGACTAGCGGGAGTCTACAATGAGCAGTTCTTC.

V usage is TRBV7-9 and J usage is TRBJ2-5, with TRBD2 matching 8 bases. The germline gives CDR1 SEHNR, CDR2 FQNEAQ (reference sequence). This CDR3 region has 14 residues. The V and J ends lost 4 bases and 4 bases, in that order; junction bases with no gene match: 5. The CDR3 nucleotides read TGTGCCAGCAGCTCCGCGGGGGGCCGAGAGACCCAGTACTTC. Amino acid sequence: CASSSAGGRETQYF.

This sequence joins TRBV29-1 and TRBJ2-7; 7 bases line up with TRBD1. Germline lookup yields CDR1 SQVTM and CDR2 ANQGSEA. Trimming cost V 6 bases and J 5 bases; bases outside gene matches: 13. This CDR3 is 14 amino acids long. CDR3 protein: CSVGQGVGVDEQYF. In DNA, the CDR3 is TGCAGCGTCGGGCAGGGGGTAGGAGTCGACGAGCAGTACTTC.

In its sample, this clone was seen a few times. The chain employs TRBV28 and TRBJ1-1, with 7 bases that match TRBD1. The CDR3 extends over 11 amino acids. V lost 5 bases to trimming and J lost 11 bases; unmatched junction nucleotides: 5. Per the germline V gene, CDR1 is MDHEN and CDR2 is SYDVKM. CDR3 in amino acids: CASSRQTGAFF. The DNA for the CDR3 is TGTGCCAGCAGTAGACAGACAGGGGCTTTCTTT.